This paragraph covers one T cell receptor (beta chain) sequence. V was pared by 5 bases and J by 2 bases, with 14 bases between. Germline loops: CDR1 SGDLS, CDR2 YYNGEE. The CDR3 runs to 14 residues. Original data processing: Quantification of nucleated cells was approximated via reference gene primer amplification. This table comes from immunoSEQ multiplex PCR, and its TCRdb copy is limited to in-frame clones, with some not included. D and trimming come from the DNA, and the V and J calls and clone size come from that table. The table records approximately 76,000 clones, over 75% of them present only once. These data belong to a study of blood T cell repertoires in COVID-19. At the level of the study: Samples representing acute and convalescent COVID-19 were sourced from the United States, Italy and Spain. PBMCs, B-cell-depleted T cells, or T cells were the source of the cDNA or gDNA that made up the material.

The TCR comes from a human donor in a cohort sampled during active COVID-19. This chain uses TRBV9 with TRBJ2-7; the D gene is possibly TRBD1 (6 bases). The specimen was peripheral blood. CDR3 nucleotide sequence: TGTGCCAGCAGTGACTCCGCAGGGGCCTACGAGCAGTACTTC. Translating gives CASSDSAGAYEQYF.